Listed below are T cell receptor beta chains from one sample, sequenced in a study of blood T cell repertoires in COVID-19. The protocol was immunoSEQ multiplex PCR, while the TCRdb copy is restricted to in-frame clones and leaves out a portion. Found here are tens of thousands of clones, roughly 90% of them singletons; the top ten hold around 2%. Sequenced: peripheral blood. These receptors were obtained from a man aged 50-60 years with active or convalescent COVID-19. Both conserved end residues are part of each CDR3. The order of the fields is CDR3 protein, CDR3 DNA, V gene, CDR3 length, clone size, D gene, J gene. A D gene is named only where the DNA matches it firmly. Only some rows state a clone size, as once, few, many or a class for expanded clones.

CATSDPGHNEQFF,TGTGCCACCAGTGACCCTGGGCACAATGAGCAGTTCTTC,TRBV24-1,13,-,-,TRBJ2-1
CAISGGASGSYEQYF,TGTGCCATCAGTGGAGGGGCTAGCGGATCCTACGAGCAGTACTTC,TRBV10-3,15,-,TRBD2,TRBJ2-7
CASRGTRLDEQFF,TGTGCCAGCAGGGGAACTAGATTAGATGAGCAGTTCTTC,TRBV2,13,-,-,TRBJ2-1
CASSPTGTNEQFF,TGTGCCAGCTCACCGACAGGGACCAATGAGCAGTTCTTC,TRBV18,13,-,TRBD1,TRBJ2-1
CASSYPWGRTEAFF,TGTGCCAGCAGTTATCCCTGGGGGAGGACTGAAGCTTTCTTT,TRBV28,14,few,-,TRBJ1-1
CASSVDRALGYEQYF,TGTGCCAGCAGCGTAGACAGGGCCCTAGGGTACGAGCAGTACTTC,TRBV5-8,15,-,TRBD1,TRBJ2-7
CASSVSGTGNTIYF,TGTGCCAGCAGCGTATCAGGGACTGGAAACACCATATATTTT,TRBV9,14,-,-,TRBJ1-3
CASSRTSGLGISYNEQFF,TGCGCCAGCAGCCGGACTAGCGGGTTGGGGATCTCCTACAATGAGCAGTTCTTC,TRBV23-1,18,-,TRBD2,TRBJ2-1
CASSPGPSEIYEQYF,TGTGCCAGCAGTCCCGGTCCCTCCGAGATCTACGAGCAGTACTTC,TRBV6-2/TRBV6-3,15,once,-,TRBJ2-7
CASSLGSSDNEQFF,TGCGCCAGCAGCTTGGGTTCTAGCGACAATGAGCAGTTCTTC,TRBV5-1,14,-,-,TRBJ2-1
CASSHRTGNNVAYEQYF,TGTGCCAGCAGCCATCGGACAGGGAATAATGTTGCCTACGAGCAGTACTTC,TRBV7-2,17,-,TRBD1,TRBJ2-7
CATRGRGWTGELFF,TGTGCCACCAGAGGGAGGGGATGGACCGGGGAGCTGTTTTTT,TRBV24-1,14,-,TRBD2,TRBJ2-2
CASSYVTGDYGYTF,TGTGCCAGCAGTTACGTTACAGGGGATTATGGCTACACCTTC,TRBV6-5,14,-,TRBD1,TRBJ1-2
CASSPPNRREETQYF,TGTGCCAGCTCACCACCGAACAGGAGGGAAGAGACCCAGTACTTC,TRBV18,15,-,-,TRBJ2-5
CASRSGSTDTQYF,TGTGCCAGCAGAAGCGGTAGCACAGATACGCAGTATTTT,TRBV12-3/TRBV12-4,13,-,-,TRBJ2-3
CASSPPAQEFGQPQHF,TGTGCCAGTAGTCCTCCCGCACAGGAGTTCGGTCAGCCCCAGCATTTT,TRBV19,16,-,-,TRBJ1-5
CASSYAPGYNEQFF,TGTGCCAGCAGTTACGCGCCCGGGTATAATGAGCAGTTCTTC,TRBV6-6,14,-,-,TRBJ2-1
CASSPQGGGGAEQFF,TGCGCCAGCAGCCCACAAGGGGGAGGGGGAGCTGAGCAGTTCTTC,TRBV5-1,15,-,-,TRBJ2-1
CAISEESFYSNQPQHF,TGTGCCATCAGTGAGGAGAGTTTCTATAGCAATCAGCCCCAGCATTTT,TRBV10-3,16,few,-,TRBJ1-5
CASSPQGFYGYTF,TGTGCCAGTAGCCCACAGGGTTTCTATGGCTACACCTTC,TRBV19,13,-,-,TRBJ1-2
CAISDHLTSAGGITGELFF,TGTGCCATCAGCGACCATCTGACTAGCGCGGGAGGGATCACCGGGGAGCTGTTTTTT,TRBV10-3,19,-,TRBD2,TRBJ2-2
CASSHYSGRNTGELFF,TGTGCCAGCAGCCATTATAGCGGGAGGAACACCGGGGAGCTGTTTTTT,TRBV7-6,16,-,TRBD2,TRBJ2-2